This TCR beta chain came from a study of blood T cell repertoires in COVID-19. J lost 0 bases, V lost 6 bases, and 4 bases had no gene match. CDR1 is MNHEY and CDR2 is SMNVEV in the germline V gene (reference sequence). This CDR3 contains 14 residues. Measured with immunoSEQ multiplex PCR; TCRdb has only the in-frame clones, and not every one. The table includes over 450,000 clones, roughly nine tenths detected once. This sequence originates from a woman aged 50 to 65 with COVID-19, enrolled during active disease. This chain links TRBV27 with TRBJ1-2; TRBD1 aligns across 7 bases. The sequenced sample was peripheral blood. This CDR3 reads CASRTGQPNYGYTF. Written as DNA, the CDR3 is TGTGCCAGCAGGACGGGACAGCCTAACTATGGCTACACCTTC.